This T cell receptor (beta chain) was captured by sequencing in a study of blood T cell repertoires in COVID-19. On the study more broadly: Donors in the United States, Italy and Spain gave samples during acute or convalescent COVID-19. Nucleic acid was either cDNA or gDNA, and it came from T cells, B-cell-depleted T cells, or PBMCs.

Germline V gives CDR1 LNHNV, CDR2 YYDKDF (reference sequence). The CDR3 is made up of 15 amino acids. J was trimmed by 5 bases and V by 1 base; bases with no gene match: 7. Per the original methods: Amplification of reference gene primers provided the estimated nucleated cell counts. Produced via immunoSEQ multiplex PCR; TCRdb's table is partial and in-frame only. V, J and clone size are taken as reported in that table, and D and trimming were inferred from the DNA itself. Of 250,000 to 300,000 clones listed, less than 85% are singletons. V gene TRBV15 combines with J gene TRBJ1-2; 7 bases are a match to TRBD1. Sequenced input: peripheral blood. The sequence derives from a man aged 55 to 69 who had recovered from COVID-19. This CDR3 reads CATSRGSRTGYGYTF. CDR3 bases: TGTGCCACCAGCAGAGGTTCAAGGACAGGTTATGGCTACACCTTC. Together with reference TRBV15 and TRBJ1-2, the CDR3 gives the full variable domain: DAMVIQNPRYQVTQFGKPVTLSCSQTLNHNVMYWYQQKSSQAPKLLFHYYDKDFNNEADTPDNFQSRRPNTSFCFLDIRSPGLGDTAMYLCATSRGSRTGYGYTFGSGTRLTVV.